This TCR beta chain was retrieved from a study of blood T cell repertoires in COVID-19. Participants were aged about 18 to 90 years, lived in about 26 US areas, and enrolled virtually. The CDR3 runs 13 residues. The germline V gene has CDR1 SGHRS and CDR2 YFSETQ. Trimming cost V 4 bases and J 7 bases, with 12 bases left between them. Sequencing was performed with immunoSEQ multiplex PCR; in TCRdb, only in-frame clones are kept and a portion is missing. The repertoire has 130,000 to 150,000 clones, roughly 90% of them found once; the top ten carry roughly 1.2%. The sequenced material came from PBMCs or T cells enriched from blood (not recorded which). This chain links TRBV5-1 with TRBJ1-5; possible D gene TRBD1, 5 bases. This clonotype was obtained from a woman aged 25 to 45 with acute COVID-19. CDR3 in amino acids: CASSPYPGQPQHF. The CDR3 DNA reads TGCGCCAGCAGCCCTTACCCAGGGCAGCCCCAGCATTTT.